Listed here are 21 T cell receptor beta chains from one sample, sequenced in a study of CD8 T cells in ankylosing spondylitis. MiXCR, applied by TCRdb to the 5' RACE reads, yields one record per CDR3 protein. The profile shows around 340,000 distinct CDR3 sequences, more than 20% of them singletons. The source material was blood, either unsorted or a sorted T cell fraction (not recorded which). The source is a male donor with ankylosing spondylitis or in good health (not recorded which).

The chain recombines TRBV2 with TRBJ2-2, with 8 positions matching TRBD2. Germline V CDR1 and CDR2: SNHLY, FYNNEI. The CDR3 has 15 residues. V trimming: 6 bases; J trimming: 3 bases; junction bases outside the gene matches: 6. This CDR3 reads CASRLAALDTGELFF. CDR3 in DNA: TGTGCCAGCAGACTAGCGGCCCTAGACACCGGGGAGCTGTTTTTT. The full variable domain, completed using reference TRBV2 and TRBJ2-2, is EPEVTQTPSHQVTQMGQEVILRCVPISNHLYFYWYRQILGQKVEFLVSFYNNEISEKSEIFDDQFSVERPDGSNFTLKIRSTKLEDSAMYFCASRLAALDTGELFFGEGSRLTVL.

The CDR3 bases are TGTGCCAGCAGTTTAGCGGGGGCGGGGGGGCCAGGCAATGAGCAGTTCTTC. Translating gives CASSLAGAGGPGNEQFF. This chain uses TRBV12-3 or TRBV12-4 with TRBJ2-1, with 9 bases identical to TRBD2. V lost 0 bases, J lost 6 bases, and 9 bases stayed unmatched. The CDR3 extends over 17 amino acids.

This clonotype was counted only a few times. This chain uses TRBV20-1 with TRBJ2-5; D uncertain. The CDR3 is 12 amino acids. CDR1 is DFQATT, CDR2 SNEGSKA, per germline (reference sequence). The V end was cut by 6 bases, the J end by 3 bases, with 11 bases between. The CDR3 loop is CSADDTEETQYF. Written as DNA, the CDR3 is TGCAGTGCCGACGACACAGAAGAGACCCAGTACTTC.

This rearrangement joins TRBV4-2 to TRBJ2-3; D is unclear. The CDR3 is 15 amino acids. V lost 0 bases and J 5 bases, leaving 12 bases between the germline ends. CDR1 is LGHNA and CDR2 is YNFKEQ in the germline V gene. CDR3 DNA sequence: TGTGCCAGCAGCCAAGAACCGGATTTGAAAGATACGCAGTATTTT. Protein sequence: CASSQEPDLKDTQYF.

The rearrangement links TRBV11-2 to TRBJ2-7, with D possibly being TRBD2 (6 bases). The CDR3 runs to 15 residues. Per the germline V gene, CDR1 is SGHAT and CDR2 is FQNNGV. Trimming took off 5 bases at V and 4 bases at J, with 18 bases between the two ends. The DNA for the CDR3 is TGTGCCAGCAGCACCTTACTAGCCAAGGAGTACGAGCAGTACTTC. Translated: CASSTLLAKEYEQYF.

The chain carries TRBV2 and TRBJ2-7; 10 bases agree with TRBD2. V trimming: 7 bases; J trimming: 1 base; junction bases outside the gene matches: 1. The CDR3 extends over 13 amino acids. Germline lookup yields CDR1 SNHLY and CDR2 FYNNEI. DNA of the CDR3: TGTGCCAGCACTAGCGGGAGATCCTACGAGCAGTACTTC. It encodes CASTSGRSYEQYF. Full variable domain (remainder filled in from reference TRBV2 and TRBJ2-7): EPEVTQTPSHQVTQMGQEVILRCVPISNHLYFYWYRQILGQKVEFLVSFYNNEISEKSEIFDDQFSVERPDGSNFTLKIRSTKLEDSAMYFCASTSGRSYEQYFGPGTRLTVT.

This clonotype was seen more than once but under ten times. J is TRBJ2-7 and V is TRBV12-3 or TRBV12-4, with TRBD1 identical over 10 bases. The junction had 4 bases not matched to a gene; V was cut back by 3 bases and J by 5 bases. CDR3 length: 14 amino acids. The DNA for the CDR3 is TGTGCCAGCAGTTTGGGACAGGGGAACAACGAGCAGTACTTC. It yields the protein CASSLGQGNNEQYF.

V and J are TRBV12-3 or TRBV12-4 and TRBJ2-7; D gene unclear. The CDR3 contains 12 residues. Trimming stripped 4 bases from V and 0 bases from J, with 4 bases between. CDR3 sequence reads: CASSYVSYEQYF. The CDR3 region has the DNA TGTGCCAGCAGTTACGTCTCCTACGAGCAGTACTTC.

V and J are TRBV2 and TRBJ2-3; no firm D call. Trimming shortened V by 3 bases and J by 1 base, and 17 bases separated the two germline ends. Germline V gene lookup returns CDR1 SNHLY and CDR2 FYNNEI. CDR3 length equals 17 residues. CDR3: CASSDDPSAERTDTQYF. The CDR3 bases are TGTGCCAGCAGTGACGACCCCTCGGCCGAACGCACAGATACGCAGTATTTT.

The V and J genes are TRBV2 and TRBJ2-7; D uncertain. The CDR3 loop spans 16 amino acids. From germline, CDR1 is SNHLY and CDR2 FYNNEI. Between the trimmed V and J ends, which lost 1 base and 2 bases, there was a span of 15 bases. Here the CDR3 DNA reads TGTGCCAGCAGTGAAGGGCACCCAATGGGCCCCTACGAGCAGTACTTC. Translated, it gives CASSEGHPMGPYEQYF.

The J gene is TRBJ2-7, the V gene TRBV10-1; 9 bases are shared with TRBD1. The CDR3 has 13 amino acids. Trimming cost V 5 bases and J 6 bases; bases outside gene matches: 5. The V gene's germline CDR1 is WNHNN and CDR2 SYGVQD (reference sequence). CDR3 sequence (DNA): TGCGCCAGCAGTTTTGGGACAGGGCCCGAGCAGTACTTC. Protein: CASSFGTGPEQYF.

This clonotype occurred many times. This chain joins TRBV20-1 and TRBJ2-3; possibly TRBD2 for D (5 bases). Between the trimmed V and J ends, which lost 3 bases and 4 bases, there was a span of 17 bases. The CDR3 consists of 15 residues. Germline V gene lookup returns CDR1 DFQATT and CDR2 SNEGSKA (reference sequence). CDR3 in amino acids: CSAREVFGVADTQYF. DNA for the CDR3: TGCAGTGCTAGGGAGGTGTTCGGGGTCGCAGATACGCAGTATTTT.

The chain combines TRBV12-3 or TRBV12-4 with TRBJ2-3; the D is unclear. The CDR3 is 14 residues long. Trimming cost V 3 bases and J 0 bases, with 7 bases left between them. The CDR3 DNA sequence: TGTGCCAGCAGTTTTAGGGCCAGCACAGATACGCAGTATTTT. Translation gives CASSFRASTDTQYF.

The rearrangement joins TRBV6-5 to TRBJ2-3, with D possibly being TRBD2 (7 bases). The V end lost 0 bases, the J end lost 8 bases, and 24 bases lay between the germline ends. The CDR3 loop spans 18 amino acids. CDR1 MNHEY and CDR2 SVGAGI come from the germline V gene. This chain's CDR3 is CASSYSSWGGGGQGTQYF. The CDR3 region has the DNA TGTGCCAGCAGTTACTCTTCTTGGGGGGGGGGCGGCCAAGGTACGCAGTATTTT.

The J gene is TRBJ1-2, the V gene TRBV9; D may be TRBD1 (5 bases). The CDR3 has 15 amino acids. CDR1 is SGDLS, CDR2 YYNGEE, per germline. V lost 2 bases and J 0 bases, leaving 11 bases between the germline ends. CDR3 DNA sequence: TGTGCCAGCAGCGTTGGGGCAGGGACTAACTATGGCTACACCTTC. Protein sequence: CASSVGAGTNYGYTF. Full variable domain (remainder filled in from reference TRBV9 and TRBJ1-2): DSGVTQTPKHLITATGQRVTLRCSPRSGDLSVYWYQQSLDQGLQFLIQYYNGEERAKGNILERFSAQQFPDLHSELNLSSLELGDSALYFCASSVGAGTNYGYTFGSGTRLTVV.

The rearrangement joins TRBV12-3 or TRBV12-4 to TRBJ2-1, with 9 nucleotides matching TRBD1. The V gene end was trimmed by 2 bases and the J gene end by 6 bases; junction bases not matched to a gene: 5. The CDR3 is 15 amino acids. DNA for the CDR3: TGTGCCAGCAGTTTATCGGACAGGGGTGGCAATGAGCAGTTCTTC. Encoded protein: CASSLSDRGGNEQFF.

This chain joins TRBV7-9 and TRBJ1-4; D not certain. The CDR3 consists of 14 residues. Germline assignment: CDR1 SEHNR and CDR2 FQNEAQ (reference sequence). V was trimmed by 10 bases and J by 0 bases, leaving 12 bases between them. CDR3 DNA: TGTGCCACGACCGGGGTTTCAACTAATGAAAAACTGTTTTTT. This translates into CATTGVSTNEKLFF.

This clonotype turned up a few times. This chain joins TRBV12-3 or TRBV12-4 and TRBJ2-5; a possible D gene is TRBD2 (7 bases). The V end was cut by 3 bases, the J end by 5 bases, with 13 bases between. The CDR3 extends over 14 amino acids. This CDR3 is CASSFLRGAETQYF. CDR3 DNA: TGTGCCAGCAGTTTCCTTCGGGGGGCCGAGACCCAGTACTTC.

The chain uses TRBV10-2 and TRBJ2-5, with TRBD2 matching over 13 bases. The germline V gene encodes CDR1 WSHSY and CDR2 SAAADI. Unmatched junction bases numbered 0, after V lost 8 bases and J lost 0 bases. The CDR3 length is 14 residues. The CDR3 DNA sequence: TGCGCCAGCGGGACTAGCGGGGACCAAGAGACCCAGTACTTC. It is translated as CASGTSGDQETQYF.

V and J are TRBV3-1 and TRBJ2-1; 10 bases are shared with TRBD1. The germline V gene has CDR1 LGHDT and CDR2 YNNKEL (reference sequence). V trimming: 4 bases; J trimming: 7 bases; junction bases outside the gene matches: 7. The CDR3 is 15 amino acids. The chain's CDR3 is CASSRPRTGGNEQFF. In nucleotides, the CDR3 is TGTGCCAGCAGCCGGCCCAGGACAGGGGGAAATGAGCAGTTCTTC.

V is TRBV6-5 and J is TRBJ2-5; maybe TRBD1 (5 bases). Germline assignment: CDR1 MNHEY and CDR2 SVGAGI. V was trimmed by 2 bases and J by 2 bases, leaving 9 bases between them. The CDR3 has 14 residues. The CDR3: CASSYTKGQETQYF. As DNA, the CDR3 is TGTGCCAGCAGTTACACGAAGGGGCAAGAGACCCAGTACTTC.